This TCR beta chain emerged from a study of T cells after yellow fever vaccination. Overall study: Where fractions had low cell numbers, libraries were prepared from them with the SMART-Seq v4 Ultra Low Input RNA kit.

This clonotype has more than one count but fewer than ten. Its cognate antigen is unknown. The study made its TCR cDNA through 5'RACE template switching. That step introduced a universal primer site along with UMIs. TCRdb ran MiXCR on the 5' RACE reads and lists one entry per CDR3 protein. The table shows some 300,000 distinct CDR3 sequences, with 3.6% occurring only once. General study results and limits: Most primary-vaccination clones reappeared after the booster (just under 98% CD4, more than 70% CD8). A weaker secondary response peaked on day 5, the primary on day 15.

The CDR3 is made up of 15 amino acids. V gave up 7 bases and J gave up 2 bases, with 14 bases separating them. This TCR derives from a man between 18 and 35 years old who received the YFV17D yellow fever vaccine. The input for sequencing was PBMCs, taken on the day of the yellow fever booster vaccination. The chain carries TRBV12-3 or TRBV12-4 and TRBJ2-2; D remains unclear. The chain's CDR3 is CASTFYLHNTGELFF. CDR3 in DNA: TGTGCCAGCACTTTCTACCTCCATAACACCGGGGAGCTGTTTTTT.